This T cell receptor beta chain was documented in a study of CD4 T cells in relation to SARS-CoV-2 and coronaviruses. As for the study in general: Shared crossreactive spike epitopes were mapped to their HLA restriction. Broader study findings: The assay detects memory recall responses, not culture-primed primary responses.

The method was immunoSEQ multiplex PCR; TCRdb's version includes in-frame clones alone and lacks a portion of them. The top ten hold 1.6% of the sample, which has 55,000 to 75,000 clones, around 86% seen once. This CDR3 contains 15 residues. Trimming removed 0 bases at V and 2 bases at J, with 10 bases between. CDR1 is MNHEY and CDR2 is SVGAGI in the germline V gene. Unexposed donor CD4+ T cells date from 2011-2018, before the COVID-19 pandemic. Worth noting for this clone: Its specificity is unknown.

Input material: memory CD4+ T cells from PBMCs. The chain employs TRBV6-5 and TRBJ2-5, with D perhaps matching TRBD2 (6 bases). This TCR derives from a human donor in good health. The CDR3 DNA reads as TGTGCCAGCAGTTACTCGCCTAGCGTACAAGAGACCCAGTACTTC. Encoded protein: CASSYSPSVQETQYF.